One and the same sample provided the 13 T cell receptor beta chains below, sequenced in a study of OX40 agonist ivuxolimab in advanced cancers. Profiled with immunoSEQ multiplex PCR; TCRdb holds only in-frame clones, not every one. The table has fewer than 65,000 clones, roughly 89% seen once. This specimen was CD4+ or CD8+ T cells sorted from blood, taken in a trial of the OX40 agonist ivuxolimab. The receptors here all came from an adult with an advanced solid tumor such as melanoma, head and neck, liver or kidney cancer.

The chain recombines TRBV19 with TRBJ1-4, with 8 bases lining up with TRBD1. The J segment lost 8 bases and the V segment lost 6 bases, leaving 11 bases of the junction unmatched. The germline V gene has CDR1 LNHDA and CDR2 SQIVND (reference sequence). This CDR3 is 15 amino acids long. The CDR3 nucleotides are TGTGCCAGTAGCATGGGATACAGGGGGACCGAAAAACTGTTTTTT. This codes for CASSMGYRGTEKLFF.

V usage is TRBV7-3 and J usage is TRBJ2-2; D is perhaps TRBD1 (5 bases). CDR3 length: 15 residues. V lost 2 bases and J lost 1, with 8 bases in between. Germline V CDR1 and CDR2: SGHTA, FQGTGA. The CDR3, as DNA: TGTGCCAGCAGCTTATCAGGGATGAACACCGGGGAGCTGTTTTTT. Its translation is CASSLSGMNTGELFF. Full variable domain (outside the CDR3, taken from reference TRBV7-3 and TRBJ2-2): GAGVSQTPSNKVTEKGKYVELRCDPISGHTALYWYRQSLGQGPEFLIYFQGTGAADDSGLPNDRFFAVRPEGSVSTLKIQRTERGDSAVYLCASSLSGMNTGELFFGEGSRLTVL.

The chain uses TRBV6-6 and TRBJ1-2; 7 bases line up with TRBD1. The germline V gene encodes CDR1 MNHNY and CDR2 SVGAGI (reference sequence). Trimming at V came to 2 bases and at J to 2 bases, leaving 2 bases not matched to a gene. The CDR3 runs to 14 residues. The CDR3 DNA sequence: TGTGCCAGCAGTTACCCGACAGGGAACTATGGCTACACCTTC. It yields the protein CASSYPTGNYGYTF.

The chain employs TRBV5-1 and TRBJ2-5; D not certain. Germline assignment: CDR1 SGHRS and CDR2 YFSETQ. Trimming removed 3 bases from V and 2 bases from J, with 8 bases in between. This CDR3 is 13 amino acids long. The CDR3 DNA follows: TGCGCCAGCAGCTACCGGGCACAAGAGACCCAGTACTTC. It specifies CASSYRAQETQYF.

This sequence joins TRBV14 and TRBJ1-1, with a tentative D call TRBD1 (6 bases). This CDR3 is 15 amino acids long. Per germline, CDR1 SGHDN and CDR2 FVKESK. The V end lost 4 bases, the J end lost 5 bases, and 17 bases lay between the germline ends. The CDR3 nucleotides are TGTGCCAGCAGCCGTTCGGGGGGCGCGGGTACTGAAGCTTTCTTT. This encodes CASSRSGGAGTEAFF.

The J gene is TRBJ1-4, the V gene TRBV18, with 10 bases matching TRBD1. The CDR3 is 15 residues long. The junction had 4 bases not matched to a gene; V was cut back by 2 bases and J by 7 bases. Germline-derived CDR1 and CDR2 are KGHSH and LQKENI. CDR3 in amino acids: CASSPRTGGGEKLFF. The CDR3 nucleotides read TGTGCCAGCTCACCAAGGACAGGGGGTGGTGAAAAACTGTTTTTT.

This clone is medium-sized in the sample. The chain uses TRBV25-1 and TRBJ1-2, with 12 bases fitting TRBD1. Germline V gene data show CDR1 as MGHDK and CDR2 as SYGVNS. J lost 8 bases, V lost 3 bases, and 7 bases had no gene match. The length of the CDR3 is 15 residues. The CDR3 bases are TGTGCCAGCAGTGACCGGGACAGGGGGCGAAGGGGCTACACCTTC. Its translation: CASSDRDRGRRGYTF.

The chain employs TRBV5-1 and TRBJ1-3; no firm D call. V gave up 5 bases and J gave up 0 bases, with 12 bases separating them. The CDR3 is made up of 15 amino acids. From germline, CDR1 is SGHRS and CDR2 YFSETQ. Here the CDR3 reads CASRPVPSSGNTIYF. For the CDR3, the DNA is TGCGCCAGCAGACCTGTCCCGAGCTCTGGAAACACCATATATTTT.

In regard to this clone: Other DNA variants within this sample encode the same CDR3. This chain joins TRBV5-1 and TRBJ2-5; TRBD2 matches 10 bases. J was trimmed by 4 bases and V by 0 bases; bases with no gene match: 3. The germline V gene encodes CDR1 SGHRS and CDR2 YFSETQ. The CDR3 covers 15 residues. CDR3 nucleotides: TGCGCCAGCAGCTTGGCGGCTAGCGGGAGAGAGACCCAGTACTTC. The encoded protein is CASSLAASGRETQYF.

CDR3 sequence: CASSFIARGPYEQYF. The CDR3 region has the DNA TGTGCCAGCAGTTTCATCGCTCGGGGACCCTACGAGCAGTACTTC. The chain has TRBV6-6 and TRBJ2-7; D may match TRBD1 or TRBD2 (5 bases each). Germline CDR1 MNHNY, CDR2 SVGAGI (reference sequence). Trimming left V 4 bases short and J 2 bases short, with 15 bases between. There are 15 residues in the CDR3.

The rearrangement joins TRBV7-9 to TRBJ2-2, with D possibly called TRBD1 or TRBD2 (5 bases each). V shed 5 bases and J shed 0 bases, with 10 bases lying between them. The CDR3 contains 15 residues. The V gene's germline CDR1 is SEHNR and CDR2 FQNEAQ (reference sequence). The CDR3 spells CASSPGGTNTGELFF. CDR3 nucleotides: TGTGCCAGCAGCCCTGGGGGTACGAACACCGGGGAGCTGTTTTTT.

This clone was detected only once. This rearrangement joins TRBV19 to TRBJ2-1; 8 bases fit TRBD1. The CDR3 is made up of 16 amino acids. Germline V gene sequence: CDR1 LNHDA, CDR2 SQIVND (reference sequence). V gave up 5 bases and J gave up 2 bases; unmatched junction bases: 8. CDR3 nucleotides: TGTGCCAGTAGTCCTACCGGGACAGGAGCCTACAATGAGCAGTTCTTC. Its translation: CASSPTGTGAYNEQFF. The full variable domain, completed using reference TRBV19 and TRBJ2-1, is DGGITQSPKYLFRKEGQNVTLSCEQNLNHDAMYWYRQDPGQGLRLIYYSQIVNDFQKGDIAEGYSVSREKKESFPLTVTSAQKNPTAFYLCASSPTGTGAYNEQFFGPGTRLTVL.

To note about this clone: At one end the junction does not follow the germline gene, possibly because of a read error. This chain connects TRBV9 to TRBJ1-4; 8 bases fit TRBD1. The CDR3 length is 19 residues. Germline loops: CDR1 SGDLS, CDR2 YYNGEE. The CDR3 protein is CASSENRDRQLMKNWLGLF. The CDR3 DNA is TGTGCCAGCAGCGAGAACCGGGACAGGCAACTAATGAAAAACTGGCTGGGACTTTTT.